This T cell receptor beta chain stems from a study of beta chain features in type 1 diabetes. As every portion of the isolated RNA was reverse transcribed, the sequencing read expressed TCRB transcripts. Assay used: immunoSEQ multiplex PCR; TCRdb lists only in-frame clones, some missing. The sample lists 680,000 or so clones, about an eighth occurring once. The germline V and J ends were trimmed by 6 bases and 5 bases, with 10 bases remaining between them. CDR1 and CDR2 (germline): SGHNT, YENEEA. This CDR3 is built from 12 residues. Study-level points and caveats: For Type 1 diabetes patients, all four CD4+ subsets carried TCRB CDR3s that were moderately but significantly shorter.

This clone was recorded a few times. Its antigen is as yet unknown. This receptor was taken from a man between 18 and 29 years old with type 1 diabetes. V usage is TRBV11-3 and J usage is TRBJ2-5, with a tentative D call TRBD1 (5 bases). The specimen sequenced was naive CD4+ T cells from blood. The CDR3 DNA reads TGTGCCAGCAGTCTACAGGATGAGACCCAGTACTTC. Protein sequence: CASSLQDETQYF.